The text below deals with one T cell receptor (beta chain). Its antigen remains unidentified. The data belong to a study of cytomegalovirus exposure and HLA in healthy donors. Study-wide context: Approximately 81% of around 390 genotyped donors fell in the Caucasian-associated ancestry cluster. Study-wide findings and caveats: Researchers catalogued 150 or so TCR beta chains as cytomegalovirus-associated. The likely explanation for a cluster of highly shared sequence variants was sequencing artifact.

This PCR relied on a set of 60 Vbeta primers and 13 Jbeta primers. Profiling relied on immunoSEQ multiplex PCR, and the TCRdb table lists in-frame clones only, not all of them. There are roughly 200,000 clones in the sample; about four fifths occur only once, and roughly 1.5% lies in the top ten. The V and J ends lost 6 bases and 5 bases, in that order; junction bases with no gene match: 9. The CDR3 is made up of 15 amino acids. The V gene's germline CDR1 is MNHNS and CDR2 SASEGT. The specimen was PBMCs. The sequence was collected from a woman aged 18-29 years in good health and CMV-seronegative. This chain uses TRBV6-1 with TRBJ1-4; 7 bases fit TRBD1. Here the CDR3 reads CASSDRVGGNEKLFF. The CDR3 DNA is TGTGCCAGCAGCGACAGGGTCGGTGGGAATGAAAAACTGTTTTTT.